The present T cell receptor (beta chain) was sequenced within a study of cytomegalovirus exposure and HLA in healthy donors. This CDR3 spans 12 amino acids. V gave up 6 bases and J gave up 4 bases, with 9 bases separating them. Germline lookup yields CDR1 LNHDA and CDR2 SQIVND (reference sequence). Generated by immunoSEQ multiplex PCR, the TCRdb table keeps only in-frame clones and is missing some. The sample lists 140,000 or so clones; 80% to 90% were seen once. The rearrangement uses TRBV19 and TRBJ1-2; no definite D call. This sequence originates from a young man in good health and CMV-seropositive. Material: PBMCs. The CDR3 region has the DNA TGTGCCAGTAGGGGAGGGCTCTATGGCTACACCTTC. It is translated as CASRGGLYGYTF. Together with reference TRBV19 and TRBJ1-2, the CDR3 gives the full variable domain: DGGITQSPKYLFRKEGQNVTLSCEQNLNHDAMYWYRQDPGQGLRLIYYSQIVNDFQKGDIAEGYSVSREKKESFPLTVTSAQKNPTAFYLCASRGGLYGYTFGSGTRLTVV.